Listed below are T cell receptor beta chains from one sample, sequenced in a study of T cell responses to AZD1222 COVID-19 vaccine. The data were produced by immunoSEQ multiplex PCR, yet TCRdb's version contains in-frame clones alone and is incomplete. Of over 90,000 clones in the sample, approximately 90% were seen once. The sequencing here drew on peripheral blood, taken 28 days after the second AZD1222 dose. The origin of the receptors is an adult who received the AZD1222 COVID-19 vaccine. CDR3s include the opening cysteine and the closing phenylalanine or tryptophan. The D gene is left open where the match is weak. Rows give clone size only sometimes, using once, few, many, or a class for an expanded clone.

TRBJ1-1,.,TRBV28,once,15,TGTGCCAGCACCCCGGGGCCAGGGGTTAACACTGAAGCTTTCTTT,CASTPGPGVNTEAFF
TRBJ2-1,.,TRBV7-3,.,15,TGTGCCAGCACGGTGGGTGGGACCCCCGACAATGAGCAGTTCTTC,CASTVGGTPDNEQFF
TRBJ2-3,TRBD2,TRBV9,.,15,TGTGCCAGCAGCGTAGACGCGGGGGATATAGATACGCAGTATTTT,CASSVDAGDIDTQYF
TRBJ2-5,.,TRBV5-1,.,13,TGCGCCAGCAGCTTCCGGGACGAGGAGACCCAGTACTTC,CASSFRDEETQYF
TRBJ1-4,.,TRBV2,.,13,TGTGCCAGCAATGGGGATACGAATGAAAAACTGTTTTTT,CASNGDTNEKLFF
TRBJ2-7,.,TRBV3-1/TRBV3-2,.,14,TGTGCCAGCAGCCAAGACAGATTTTCCTACGAGCAGTACTTC,CASSQDRFSYEQYF
TRBJ2-5,TRBD1,TRBV5-1,once,17,TGCGCCAGCAGCTTGTTGTCCGCAGGGGGCCTCCAAGAGACCCAGTACTTC,CASSLLSAGGLQETQYF
TRBJ1-6,.,TRBV6-5,.,15,TGTGCCAGCACCGTGGGTACAGTTTATAATTCACCCCTCCACTTT,CASTVGTVYNSPLHF
TRBJ2-1,.,TRBV7-9,once,16,TGTGCCAGCAGCCCCCAACAGGGCCCCTCCTACAATGAGCAGTTCTTC,CASSPQQGPSYNEQFF
TRBJ2-3,.,TRBV7-3,.,16,TGTGCCAGCAGCCTGCTGGGTCGTACTAGCACAGATACGCAGTATTTT,CASSLLGRTSTDTQYF
TRBJ2-7,TRBD1,TRBV24-1,.,15,TGTGCCACCAGTGACTCGGGGACAGGGGCCTACGAGCAGTACTTC,CATSDSGTGAYEQYF
TRBJ1-3,TRBD1,TRBV13,.,13,TGTGCCAGCAGCCCAGGGGGCTTGGACACCATATATTTT,CASSPGGLDTIYF
TRBJ1-2,.,TRBV7-9,.,18,TGTGCCAGCAGCCTCTTACTTTCCAGGGGTGGGCTTAGCTATGGCTACACCTTC,CASSLLLSRGGLSYGYTF
TRBJ1-5,.,TRBV19,.,15,TGTGCCAGTAGTATTTCGGGGGGCATGAATCAGCCCCAGCATTTT,CASSISGGMNQPQHF
TRBJ1-4,.,TRBV19,.,16,TGTGCCAGTAGCACCCGGACATTTACAACTAATGAAAAACTGTTTTTT,CASSTRTFTTNEKLFF
TRBJ1-4,.,TRBV12-3/TRBV12-4,.,12,TGTGCCAGCAGTTTCGAGCCGCTTAAACTGTTTTTT,CASSFEPLKLFF
TRBJ1-3,TRBD1,TRBV25-1,.,15,TGTGCCAGCACCTCGACAGGGACAGCTGGAAACACCATATATTTT,CASTSTGTAGNTIYF
TRBJ1-1,.,TRBV11-2,.,13,TGTGCCAGCAGCTTAGTCGGGAACACTGAAGCTTTCTTT,CASSLVGNTEAFF
TRBJ1-5,.,TRBV6-5,.,15,TGTGCCAGCAGTTGGCGGGAGGGTTCCAATCAGCCCCAGCATTTT,CASSWREGSNQPQHF
TRBJ2-3,.,TRBV19,.,13,TGTGCCAGTAGGTGGGATAGCACAGATACGCAGTATTTT,CASRWDSTDTQYF
TRBJ2-7,.,TRBV11-2,.,15,TGTGCCAGCAGCCGAGCCGACGCCGGGGTGGACGAGCAGTACTTC,CASSRADAGVDEQYF
TRBJ1-5,.,TRBV6-5,.,13,TGTGCCAGCAGTTACAGGGAAGATCAGCCCCAGCATTTT,CASSYREDQPQHF
TRBJ1-1,.,TRBV5-6,.,16,TGTGCCAGCAGCGGGAGACCCTACAAATTGAACACTGAAGCTTTCTTT,CASSGRPYKLNTEAFF
TRBJ1-3,.,TRBV5-1,.,15,TGCGCCAGCAGCTTGGACGGTACAGGTGGAAACACCATATATTTT,CASSLDGTGGNTIYF
TRBJ1-6,TRBD1,TRBV7-2,.,15,TGTGCCAGCAGCTTACGGACAGGGGACTATTCACCCCTCCACTTT,CASSLRTGDYSPLHF
TRBJ1-2,.,TRBV13,.,14,TGTGCCAGCAGCGAAGGAACAGGCACCTATGGCTACACCTTC,CASSEGTGTYGYTF
TRBJ1-1,.,TRBV3-1/TRBV3-2,few,17,TGTGCCAGCAGCCAAGGAGGGGGTGGTTTATGGGACACTGAAGCTTTCTTT,CASSQGGGGLWDTEAFF
TRBJ2-6,TRBD1,TRBV4-1,.,18,TGCGCCAGCAGCCAAGCGGGACAGAGCCGCTCTGGGGCCAACGTCCTGACTTTC,CASSQAGQSRSGANVLTF
TRBJ1-5,.,TRBV6-2/TRBV6-3,.,17,TGTGCCAGCAGTTCCCGCCGGACCCGGTATAGCAATCAGCCCCAGCATTTT,CASSSRRTRYSNQPQHF
TRBJ2-7,TRBD1,TRBV15,once,19,TGTGCCACCAGCAGAGATACATCTCTTTTTGGGACAGGGGCCTACGAGCAGTACTTC,CATSRDTSLFGTGAYEQYF
TRBJ1-1,.,TRBV6-5,once,14,TGTGCCAGCAGTCCGATTGGGCAGAACACTGAAGCTTTCTTT,CASSPIGQNTEAFF
TRBJ1-2,TRBD1,TRBV10-3,.,14,TGTGCCACCGTAAGGGGACAGGGCGCCTTAGGCTACACCTTC,CATVRGQGALGYTF
TRBJ1-2,TRBD1,TRBV7-9,.,14,TGTGCCAGCAGCCCAGGGACAGATAACTATGGCTACACCTTC,CASSPGTDNYGYTF
TRBJ1-1,.,TRBV19,once,14,TGTGCCAGTAACCACCTAGGGGAGAAGGCTGAAGCTTTCTTT,CASNHLGEKAEAFF